Below, 28 T cell receptor beta chains from the same sample are listed, as sequenced in a study of a mutant IDH1 vaccine in newly diagnosed glioma. The time point is: week 47, end of study. Topical imiquimod accompanied each vaccine dose, which consisted of 300 ug of mutant IDH1 20-mer peptide. These receptors have no identified antigens. Measured with immunoSEQ multiplex PCR; TCRdb has only the in-frame clones, and not every one. The sample records 25,000 to 35,000 clones, roughly 80% being singletons. The starting material was PBMCs, obtained from a glioma patient whose treatment included an IDH1 peptide vaccine. The receptors shown here come from a man aged 25-40 years with glioma.

V gene TRBV5-4 combines with J gene TRBJ2-5; D gene uncertain. The CDR3 totals 13 residues. Trimming removed 3 bases from V and 3 bases from J, with 9 bases in between. The germline V gene encodes CDR1 SGHNT and CDR2 YYREEE (reference sequence). CDR3 DNA sequence: TGTGCCAGCAGCTCCGGGCAGGAAGAGACCCAGTACTTC. This gives the protein CASSSGQEETQYF.

The chain joins TRBV5-1 to TRBJ1-4; a possible D gene is TRBD1 (5 bases). Germline assignment: CDR1 SGHRS and CDR2 YFSETQ. V was shortened by 5 bases and J by 4 bases, with 12 bases between the two germline ends. This CDR3 has 14 residues. Here the CDR3 DNA reads TGCGCCAGCAGACTAACAGGAGATAATGAAAAACTGTTTTTT. Protein: CASRLTGDNEKLFF.

This chain joins TRBV6-1 and TRBJ2-5; D is perhaps TRBD2 (5 bases). Germline V gene data show CDR1 as MNHNS and CDR2 as SASEGT. Trimming took 4 bases from V and 1 from J, leaving 16 bases between them. The CDR3 is made up of 16 amino acids. The CDR3 nucleotides read TGTGCCAGCAGTGTATCAATTGGGAGCGGCCAAGAGACCCAGTACTTC. It is translated as CASSVSIGSGQETQYF.

This clone was seen a few times. V gene TRBV7-9 combines with J gene TRBJ1-1; D gene unclear. Germline loops: CDR1 SEHNR, CDR2 FQNEAQ (reference sequence). The V end lost 9 bases, the J end lost 7 bases, and 9 bases lay between the germline ends. This CDR3 contains 10 residues. For the CDR3, the DNA is TGTGCCAGAGACGCGGGTGAAGCTTTCTTT. Amino acid sequence: CARDAGEAFF.

The chain combines TRBV15 with TRBJ1-2; 8 bases align to TRBD1. Germline-derived CDR1 and CDR2 are LNHNV and YYDKDF (reference sequence). CDR3 size: 15 residues. Trimming at V came to 0 bases and at J to 6 bases, leaving 6 bases not matched to a gene. CDR3 nucleotide sequence: TGTGCCACCAGCAGAGATCGCCAGGGGGCCCATGGCTACACCTTC. This sequence encodes CATSRDRQGAHGYTF.

The gene calls are TRBV7-2 and TRBJ1-1, with D perhaps TRBD1 (5 bases). The CDR3 is 14 amino acids. Germline V gene lookup returns CDR1 SGHTA and CDR2 FQGNSA. The V and J ends lost 3 bases and 5 bases respectively, with 13 bases between them. The CDR3 loop reads CASSFWGEVTEAFF. In DNA, the CDR3 is TGTGCCAGCAGCTTTTGGGGCGAGGTAACTGAAGCTTTCTTT.

The CDR3 sequence: CASSHEGYSNQPQHF. The DNA of the CDR3 is TGTGCCAGCAGCCACGAGGGATATAGCAATCAGCCCCAGCATTTT. V is TRBV11-2 and J is TRBJ1-5; no firm D call. The V end lost 5 bases, the J end lost 0 bases, and 11 bases lay between the germline ends. This CDR3 region has 15 residues. Germline CDR1 reads SGHAT; CDR2 reads FQNNGV.

The chain combines TRBV5-1 with TRBJ1-4; 7 bases match TRBD1. The trim removed 1 base at V and 8 bases at J, leaving 11 bases unmatched. Germline assignment: CDR1 SGHRS and CDR2 YFSETQ. The CDR3 consists of 16 residues. The CDR3 spells CASSLTPGTAGEKLFF. The DNA of the CDR3 is TGCGCCAGCAGCTTGACACCCGGGACAGCTGGGGAAAAACTGTTTTTT.

The chain carries TRBV7-2 and TRBJ2-5; 7 bases fit TRBD1. Germline lookup yields CDR1 SGHTA and CDR2 FQGNSA. Trimming took 1 base from V and 6 from J; bases not matched to a gene: 11. The CDR3 spans 16 residues. The CDR3 DNA follows: TGTGCCAGCAGCTTAGAAGGGGGCCGTCTCCGGCAGACCCAGTACTTC. Amino acids: CASSLEGGRLRQTQYF.

This rearrangement joins TRBV27 to TRBJ2-1; 10 bases match TRBD1. Germline V gene data show CDR1 as MNHEY and CDR2 as SMNVEV (reference sequence). After removal of 5 bases from V and 1 base from J, the junction contained 14 bases not matched to a gene. This CDR3 has 19 residues. The CDR3 here is CASSPLRDRGSLSYNEQFF. The CDR3 DNA follows: TGTGCCAGCAGTCCACTCCGGGACAGGGGCTCTTTATCCTACAATGAGCAGTTCTTC.

J is TRBJ2-5 and V is TRBV7-2; D is ambiguous. From germline, CDR1 is SGHTA and CDR2 FQGNSA. There are 13 residues in the CDR3. With 1 base removed from V and 3 bases from J, the gap between germline ends came to 6 bases. CDR3 DNA sequence: TGTGCCAGCAGCTTAGTCTTGAAAGAGACCCAGTACTTC. Translating it yields CASSLVLKETQYF. The variable domain in full, with the rest retrieved from reference TRBV7-2 and TRBJ2-5, is GAGVSQSPSNKVTEKGKDVELRCDPISGHTALYWYRQSLGQGLEFLIYFQGNSAPDKSGLPSDRFSAERTGGSVSTLTIQRTQQEDSAVYLCASSLVLKETQYFGPGTRLLVL.

The chain joins TRBV7-9 to TRBJ1-6; D remains ambiguous. Germline values: CDR1 SEHNR, CDR2 FQNEAQ (reference sequence). Trimming took 0 bases from V and 8 from J, leaving 14 bases between them. The CDR3 totals 16 residues. CDR3 loop: CASSLASAVGHSPLHF. CDR3 DNA: TGTGCCAGCAGCTTAGCAAGTGCCGTAGGGCATTCACCCCTCCACTTT.

The chain recombines TRBV7-9 with TRBJ2-3; 7 bases match TRBD1. This CDR3 is 15 amino acids long. The germline CDR1 and CDR2 sequences are SEHNR and FQNEAQ (reference sequence). Trimming at V came to 5 bases and at J to 3 bases, leaving 8 bases not matched to a gene. The CDR3 here is CASSAQGVSTDTQYF. Written as DNA, the CDR3 is TGTGCCAGCAGCGCCCAGGGGGTCTCGACAGATACGCAGTATTTT.

The chain combines TRBV29-1 with TRBJ1-1; D may be TRBD1 (5 bases). CDR1 and CDR2 from the germline V gene are SQVTM and ANQGSEA. Trimming removed 3 bases at V and 3 bases at J, with 17 bases between. The CDR3 totals 15 residues. This CDR3 reads CSVEVRGLAYTEAFF. CDR3 sequence (DNA): TGCAGCGTTGAGGTCCGGGGCTTGGCTTACACTGAAGCTTTCTTT.

V is TRBV6-5 and J is TRBJ1-4, with D maybe TRBD1 (6 bases). The CDR3 runs to 16 residues. CDR1 and CDR2 (germline): MNHEY, SVGAGI. Trimming took 5 bases from V and 4 from J, leaving 17 bases between them. For the CDR3, the DNA is TGTGCCAGCAGTAACTGGGGGGGGGCTATTAATGAAAAACTGTTTTTT. This codes for CASSNWGGAINEKLFF.

The V call is TRBV5-1, the J call TRBJ1-2; tentative D call: TRBD1 (5 bases). V dropped 2 bases and J dropped 7 bases, with 15 bases sitting between them. CDR3 length equals 14 residues. Germline CDR1 is SGHRS and CDR2 is YFSETQ. CDR3 DNA sequence: TGCGCCAGCAGCTTAGTACAGGCGGGCTCTGGCTACACCTTC. Translating gives CASSLVQAGSGYTF.

The J gene is TRBJ2-1, the V gene TRBV28; D uncertain. The CDR3 runs 13 residues. V dropped 5 bases and J dropped 9 bases, with 14 bases sitting between them. Germline V gene lookup returns CDR1 MDHEN and CDR2 SYDVKM. CDR3 amino acids: CASSIPTAGEQFF. In nucleotides, the CDR3 is TGTGCCAGCAGTATCCCAACTGCAGGTGAGCAGTTCTTC.

The rearrangement uses TRBV7-2 and TRBJ2-2; 9 bases fit TRBD1. Germline loops: CDR1 SGHTA, CDR2 FQGNSA. The CDR3 has 15 amino acids. V lost 5 bases to trimming and J lost 3 bases; unmatched junction nucleotides: 4. CDR3 residues: CASSPDRGYTGELFF. CDR3 coding DNA: TGTGCCAGCAGCCCCGACAGGGGGTACACCGGGGAGCTGTTTTTT.

J is TRBJ2-1 and V is TRBV9; 7 nucleotides match TRBD2. The CDR3 is 15 amino acids. Germline V lookup: CDR1 SGDLS, CDR2 YYNGEE. After removal of 5 bases from V and 0 bases from J, the junction contained 5 bases not matched to a gene. This CDR3 is CASSERGDSYNEQFF. The CDR3 DNA reads TGTGCCAGCAGTGAGCGGGGAGACTCCTACAATGAGCAGTTCTTC. Full variable domain (remainder filled in from reference TRBV9 and TRBJ2-1): DSGVTQTPKHLITATGQRVTLRCSPRSGDLSVYWYQQSLDQGLQFLIQYYNGEERAKGNILERFSAQQFPDLHSELNLSSLELGDSALYFCASSERGDSYNEQFFGPGTRLTVL.

The chain links TRBV10-1 to TRBJ2-3, with a possible D match to TRBD1 (6 bases). Germline V gives CDR1 WNHNN, CDR2 SYGVQD (reference sequence). The CDR3 consists of 12 residues. Trimming stripped 8 bases from V and 6 bases from J, with 12 bases between. The CDR3 DNA is TGCGCCAGCTACCCCCAGGGGGATACGCAGTATTTT. Protein product: CASYPQGDTQYF.

The genes are TRBV6-4 and TRBJ1-1, with TRBD1 matching 7 bases. CDR3 length: 14 amino acids. V shed 6 bases, J shed 4 bases, and the junction held 8 bases outside the gene matches. Looked up from germline, CDR1 is MRHNA and CDR2 is SNTAGT. CDR3 protein: CASRPDRQGTEAFF. CDR3 sequence (DNA): TGTGCCAGCAGACCGGACAGGCAGGGCACTGAAGCTTTCTTT.

The chain links TRBV9 to TRBJ2-1, with TRBD2 matching 9 bases. The CDR3 contains 13 residues. V shed 3 bases, J shed 6 bases, and the junction held 1 base outside the gene matches. Looked up from germline, CDR1 is SGDLS and CDR2 is YYNGEE. CDR3 coding DNA: TGTGCCAGCAGCGGGGGACTAGCCAATGAGCAGTTCTTC. This sequence encodes CASSGGLANEQFF.

The V and J genes are TRBV5-1 and TRBJ2-7; 8 bases fit TRBD1. After removal of 3 bases from V and 5 bases from J, the junction contained 10 bases not matched to a gene. Germline loops: CDR1 SGHRS, CDR2 YFSETQ. The CDR3 covers 15 residues. CDR3 region: CASSYSTGARNEQYF. The CDR3, as DNA: TGCGCCAGCAGCTACTCGACAGGGGCGAGGAACGAGCAGTACTTC.

The rearrangement links TRBV27 to TRBJ1-1; 10 bases line up with TRBD1. The CDR3 runs to 15 residues. V trimming: 5 bases; J trimming: 4 bases; junction bases outside the gene matches: 7. Per germline, CDR1 MNHEY and CDR2 SMNVEV (reference sequence). The CDR3: CASSQRTGGGTEAFF. The CDR3 coding sequence is TGTGCCAGCAGTCAGCGGACAGGGGGGGGCACTGAAGCTTTCTTT.

This clone was picked up one time. In DNA, the CDR3 is TGTGCCAGCAGTTTATTTCGGGGAGATATTCAGCCCCAGCATTTT. It codes for CASSLFRGDIQPQHF. This sequence joins TRBV27 and TRBJ1-5; D remains ambiguous. The CDR3 sequence is 15 residues long. Germline loops: CDR1 MNHEY, CDR2 SMNVEV (reference sequence). The V and J ends lost 1 base and 6 bases respectively, with 13 bases between them.

V gene TRBV5-4 combines with J gene TRBJ2-1; D gene uncertain. Trimming removed 4 bases from V and 2 bases from J, with 10 bases in between. The germline CDR1 and CDR2 sequences are SGHNT and YYREEE (reference sequence). The CDR3 runs to 14 residues. The CDR3 reads CASSHRTAYNEQFF. The CDR3 bases are TGTGCCAGCAGCCACCGGACCGCCTACAATGAGCAGTTCTTC.

This chain uses TRBV19 with TRBJ1-2; the D is unclear. V lost 4 bases and J lost 2, with 17 bases in between. The CDR3 sequence is 16 residues long. Germline V gives CDR1 LNHDA, CDR2 SQIVND (reference sequence). For the CDR3, the DNA is TGTGCCAGTAGTAAGTCCTCAGGTGGGAGGAACTATGGCTACACCTTC. This codes for CASSKSSGGRNYGYTF.

This clone was seen a handful of times. The chain links TRBV13 to TRBJ2-5; 7 nucleotides align to TRBD1. The CDR3 has 17 amino acids. Per the germline V gene, CDR1 is PRHDT and CDR2 is FYEKMQ (reference sequence). The V segment lost 4 bases and the J segment 1 base; nucleotides outside the gene matches: 12. CDR3 residues: CASSSEQDRTGQETQYF. CDR3 nucleotides: TGTGCCAGCAGCTCTGAGCAGGATCGGACAGGCCAAGAGACCCAGTACTTC.